The rows below give T cell receptor beta chains drawn from one sample of a study of blood T cell repertoires in COVID-19. Using immunoSEQ multiplex PCR, the repertoire was profiled, and TCRdb retains in-frame clones only, with some absent. Altogether 88,000 or so clones are present, roughly 85% being singletons, with the ten largest covering under 4.5%. The sequencing input was peripheral blood. The receptor set was obtained from a man in his 60s with acute or convalescent COVID-19. The CDR3 runs from the conserved cysteine through the conserved F or W. D genes are given only for firm matches. For some rows the clone size is stated as once, few or many, or as a class when expanded; others skip it.

TGCAGCGGCTCAGGGGTCGTCACTGAAGCTTTCTTT	CSGSGVVTEAFF	TRBV29-1	-	-	TRBJ1-1
TGTGCCAGCAGTGAACGGGCTAGCTGGGGAGTAGAGACCCAGTACTTC	CASSERASWGVETQYF	TRBV2	-	-	TRBJ2-5
TGTGCCAGTAGTTTCCCGGGGGGCGACACTGAAGCTTTCTTT	CASSFPGGDTEAFF	TRBV19	-	-	TRBJ1-1
TGTGCCAGCAGCCAAGAGTGGAGGGGCACCGGGGAGCTGTTTTTT	CASSQEWRGTGELFF	TRBV4-2	-	few	TRBJ2-2
TGTGCCAGCAGCTTAGTACCAGGGGACACTGAAGCTTTCTTT	CASSLVPGDTEAFF	TRBV11-2	-	-	TRBJ1-1
TGTGCCAGCAGCCAGAGCAATCAGCCCCAGCATTTT	CASSQSNQPQHF	TRBV6-5	-	-	TRBJ1-5
TGTGCCAGTAGTATGGGAGGGGTCAATCAGCCCCAGCATTTT	CASSMGGVNQPQHF	TRBV19	-	many	TRBJ1-5
TGTGCCAGCAGTGGACCGGGGGACTATGGCTACACCTTC	CASSGPGDYGYTF	TRBV25-1	-	-	TRBJ1-2
TGCGCCAGCAGCTTAAACAGGGAGTATGAGCAGTTCTTC	CASSLNREYEQFF	TRBV5-1	-	-	TRBJ2-1
TGTGCCAGCACTCCCGGGCGGGGGACCCAGTACTTC	CASTPGRGTQYF	TRBV25-1	-	few	TRBJ2-5
TGTGCCAGCAGCTTAACAGGGGTTCCCTACAATGAGCAGTTCTTC	CASSLTGVPYNEQFF	TRBV11-3	TRBD1	-	TRBJ2-1
TGTGCCAGCAGCCCCGGACAGGCAAGGGGCTACACCTTC	CASSPGQARGYTF	TRBV3-1/TRBV3-2	TRBD1	-	TRBJ1-2
TGTGCCAGCAGCTCTATCTGGGGACTAGACGGCTTTGAGCAGTTCTTC	CASSSIWGLDGFEQFF	TRBV7-9	TRBD2	-	TRBJ2-1
TGCGCCAGCAGTTCAGGACAAGTGAACACCGGGGAGCTGTTTTTT	CASSSGQVNTGELFF	TRBV10-1	-	-	TRBJ2-2
TGTGCCAGCAGTTACTCGGCAGGGAACTATGGCTACACCTTC	CASSYSAGNYGYTF	TRBV6-5	-	-	TRBJ1-2
TGTGCCAGCAGCGGGGGCCTCACCGCGAGGAATGAGCAGTTCTTC	CASSGGLTARNEQFF	TRBV3-1/TRBV3-2	-	-	TRBJ2-1
TGTGCCAGCAGCTTGGAAGGGGAGGGAGAGCAGTACTTC	CASSLEGEGEQYF	TRBV5-4	TRBD2	-	TRBJ2-7
TGTGCCAGCAGCTTAGTGGTGGCCTCCAAATACAATGAGCAGTTCTTC	CASSLVVASKYNEQFF	TRBV7-9	-	once	TRBJ2-1
TGTGCCAGCAGTTACCCCCAGACAGGGGGGCCTTTCTATGGCTACACCTTC	CASSYPQTGGPFYGYTF	TRBV6-2/TRBV6-3	TRBD1	-	TRBJ1-2
TGTGCCAGCAGTCGATTAGCGGGAGGGCCGGAGACCCAGTACTTC	CASSRLAGGPETQYF	TRBV11-2	TRBD2	-	TRBJ2-5
TGTGCCAGCAGCCAAGATGGGGAAGGGGGCTTGGGCACTGAAGCTTTCTTT	CASSQDGEGGLGTEAFF	TRBV3-1/TRBV3-2	TRBD1	-	TRBJ1-1
TGTGCCAGCCGCAAGACAGGGTATTCCTACGAGCAGTACTTC	CASRKTGYSYEQYF	TRBV11-2	TRBD1	-	TRBJ2-7
TGTGCCAGCAGCTTGGCGGGGGATGAAAAACTGTTTTTT	CASSLAGDEKLFF	TRBV5-5	-	-	TRBJ1-4
TGTGCCAGTAGTAGCGGACTTAACACCGGGGAGCTGTTTTTT	CASSSGLNTGELFF	TRBV19	-	-	TRBJ2-2
TGCGCCAGCAGCCAAGAAACCTATTTTTGGCAGGGGAACACCGGGGAGCTGTTTTTT	CASSQETYFWQGNTGELFF	TRBV4-1	-	many	TRBJ2-2
TGTGCCAGCAATGAACAGGGGCTTAGCAATCAGCCCCAGCATTTT	CASNEQGLSNQPQHF	TRBV2	TRBD1	few	TRBJ1-5
TGTGCCAGCAGCCAGCAGGGACAGCCATACAATGAGCAGTTCTTC	CASSQQGQPYNEQFF	TRBV6-2/TRBV6-3	TRBD1	-	TRBJ2-1
TGTGCCAGCAGCTTAGCGATACTAGCGGGGATCTACGAGCAGTACTTC	CASSLAILAGIYEQYF	TRBV7-2	TRBD2	-	TRBJ2-7
TGTGCCAGCAGCAGATTCGACAGGTTTTACGAGCAGTACTTC	CASSRFDRFYEQYF	TRBV5-6	-	-	TRBJ2-7
TGCAGCGCTAAGACAGGGCAAAGCAATTCACCCCTCCACTTT	CSAKTGQSNSPLHF	TRBV29-1	TRBD1	-	TRBJ1-6
TGTGCCAGCAGCGGAGTTATCAACTACTCTGGAAACACCATATATTTT	CASSGVINYSGNTIYF	TRBV6-2/TRBV6-3	-	few	TRBJ1-3
TGTGCCAGCAGCGTAGGATTGCGGGAGGGGGTCTACAATGAGCAGTTCTTC	CASSVGLREGVYNEQFF	TRBV9	TRBD2	-	TRBJ2-1
TGTGCCAGCAGCTTAGAGGGGTCGCTTGGCAATGAGCAGTTCTTC	CASSLEGSLGNEQFF	TRBV11-1	-	-	TRBJ2-1
TGTGCCAGCAGTTACTCCTCGCAGGGGTCGCATCAGCCCCAGCATTTT	CASSYSSQGSHQPQHF	TRBV6-6	-	-	TRBJ1-5
TGTGCCAGCAGTCCAGGCAAGGTTGGTGGAAAACTGTTTTTT	CASSPGKVGGKLFF	TRBV6-5	-	-	TRBJ1-4
TGTGCCAGCAGCCCTTCGAGGGCCTACGAGCAGTACTTC	CASSPSRAYEQYF	TRBV5-6	-	-	TRBJ2-7
TGTGCCAGCAGCTTAGCGCAGGGGGCCTGGGCTTTCTTT	CASSLAQGAWAFF	TRBV11-3	TRBD1	-	TRBJ1-1
TGTGCCAGCAGCTCCCCTGGGACAGGGAGGCTGAGAAACACTGAAGCTTTCTTT	CASSSPGTGRLRNTEAFF	TRBV5-4	TRBD1	-	TRBJ1-1
TGTGCCAGCAGCCCGGGACAGGATGATCGAGCTTTCTTT	CASSPGQDDRAFF	TRBV16	TRBD1	few	TRBJ1-1
TGTGCCAGTAGTATAGATCCCTGGACGGACTACACAGATACGCAGTATTTT	CASSIDPWTDYTDTQYF	TRBV19	-	once	TRBJ2-3
TGTGCCAGCAGTTTATATTCAGGGTACAATGAGCAGTTCTTC	CASSLYSGYNEQFF	TRBV27	-	-	TRBJ2-1
TGCGCCAGCAGCCAGGGCTCGGGTTTAATTGGTGAGCAGTTCTTC	CASSQGSGLIGEQFF	TRBV5-1	-	-	TRBJ2-1
TGTGCCAGCTGTAGCTTAGAGGGTTCCTACGAGCAGTACTTC	CASCSLEGSYEQYF	TRBV18	-	-	TRBJ2-7
TGTGCCAGCAGCTTTCCAGGGGGCTATGGCTACACCTTC	CASSFPGGYGYTF	TRBV5-4	TRBD1	-	TRBJ1-2
TGTGCCAGTAGAACGACAGGGGGCGATAACACTGAAGCTTTCTTT	CASRTTGGDNTEAFF	TRBV19	TRBD1	-	TRBJ1-1
TGCGCCAGCAGCTATCCGGCGTTTGGGGACTCCTCGTTGGGCGGGGAGCTGTTTTTT	CASSYPAFGDSSLGGELFF	TRBV5-1	-	-	TRBJ2-2
TGTGCCAGCAGCACAAGACTAGCGGGGGGGATGGATACGCAGTATTTT	CASSTRLAGGMDTQYF	TRBV7-2	TRBD2	-	TRBJ2-3
TGTGCCAGCAGGGGCCCAGCAAGAGAGACCCAGTACTTC	CASRGPARETQYF	TRBV6-5	-	-	TRBJ2-5
TGTGCCAGCAGTGGGCGAGGGGCGGGAGTGGCGACAGATACGCAGTATTTT	CASSGRGAGVATDTQYF	TRBV6-2/TRBV6-3	TRBD2	-	TRBJ2-3
TGTGCCAGCAGTTACTCGTGGCGGCTAGCCAAAAACATTCAGTACTTC	CASSYSWRLAKNIQYF	TRBV6-7	-	-	TRBJ2-4
TGCAGCGTTGAAGATCGTACTAGCGGGAGAGGCCGGCAGTTCTTC	CSVEDRTSGRGRQFF	TRBV29-1	TRBD2	-	TRBJ2-1
TGTGCCAGCAGTCACCGGGACAGGCTGAACACTGAAGCTTTCTTT	CASSHRDRLNTEAFF	TRBV27	TRBD1	-	TRBJ1-1
TGTGCCAGCAGACTCATGAATCAGCCCCAGCATTTT	CASRLMNQPQHF	TRBV6-5	-	once	TRBJ1-5
TGTGCCAGCTCACCACAACAGGACTCTGGAAACACCATATATTTT	CASSPQQDSGNTIYF	TRBV18	-	-	TRBJ1-3
TGTGCCAGCAGCCCACGACAGGGTGACACTGAAGCTTTCTTT	CASSPRQGDTEAFF	TRBV9	TRBD1	-	TRBJ1-1
TGTGCCAGCAGGTTGGGACAGGGGGCCCTCTATGGCTACACCTTC	CASRLGQGALYGYTF	TRBV2	TRBD1	-	TRBJ1-2
TGTGCCAGCAGCATTAGCAAATTCTACGAGCAGTACTTC	CASSISKFYEQYF	TRBV7-6	-	-	TRBJ2-7
TGTGCCAGCAGCTGGTACAGGGACATGAACACTGAAGCTTTCTTT	CASSWYRDMNTEAFF	TRBV7-2	-	-	TRBJ1-1
TGTGCCAGTAAGGAGCCGGTCAACTATGGCTACACCTTC	CASKEPVNYGYTF	TRBV19	-	once	TRBJ1-2